These 5 T cell receptor beta chains originate from one sample sequenced in a study of blood T cell repertoires in COVID-19. Using immunoSEQ multiplex PCR, the repertoire was profiled, and TCRdb retains in-frame clones only, with some absent. The sample lists about 200,000 clones; 65% to 85% were seen once. Sequenced input: peripheral blood. These receptors all stem from a woman of 80 years or more with acute or convalescent COVID-19.

This sequence joins TRBV11-2 and TRBJ2-7; TRBD2 agrees at 7 bases. V shed 2 bases, J shed 4 bases, and the junction held 5 bases outside the gene matches. The CDR3 contains 14 residues. Germline CDR1 is SGHAT and CDR2 is FQNNGV. The chain's CDR3 is CASSLFGGNYEQYF. The CDR3 nucleotides read TGTGCCAGCAGCTTATTCGGGGGGAATTACGAGCAGTACTTC.

This clone occurred a few times. The rearrangement links TRBV30 to TRBJ1-3; 7 positions agree with TRBD1. Germline V gene lookup returns CDR1 GTSNPN and CDR2 SVGIG (reference sequence). This CDR3 comprises 12 residues. Trimming took 5 bases from V and 6 from J; bases not matched to a gene: 4. CDR3 region: CAWDGTANTIYF. The CDR3 region has the DNA TGTGCCTGGGATGGGACAGCAAACACCATATATTTT.

This clone showed up just once. The chain employs TRBV2 and TRBJ1-5; D is uncertain. V was pared by 3 bases and J by 9 bases, with 12 bases between. The CDR3 runs 13 residues. Germline loops: CDR1 SNHLY, CDR2 FYNNEI. CDR3 sequence (DNA): TGTGCCAGCAGTGACCCAAGAGGGTCGCCCCAGCATTTT. Translated, it gives CASSDPRGSPQHF.

The chain uses TRBV29-1 and TRBJ1-2; 11 bases map to TRBD1. Trimming took 6 bases from V and 6 from J; bases not matched to a gene: 6. The germline V gene has CDR1 SQVTM and CDR2 ANQGSEA. The CDR3 runs to 13 residues. CDR3 DNA sequence: TGCAGCGTCGGGGACAGGGGGGGTAATGGCTACACCTTC. Translating it yields CSVGDRGGNGYTF.

The gene calls are TRBV7-3 and TRBJ2-1, with TRBD2 as a possible D gene (5 bases). Germline V gene lookup returns CDR1 SGHTA and CDR2 FQGTGA. This CDR3 region has 13 residues. The V and J ends lost 3 bases and 9 bases respectively, with 12 bases between them. CDR3 sequence: CASSLTSGGEQFF. DNA for the CDR3: TGTGCCAGCAGCTTGACCTCCGGAGGTGAGCAGTTCTTC. Based on the CDR3 plus reference TRBV7-3 and TRBJ2-1, the full variable domain is GAGVSQTPSNKVTEKGKYVELRCDPISGHTALYWYRQSLGQGPEFLIYFQGTGAADDSGLPNDRFFAVRPEGSVSTLKIQRTERGDSAVYLCASSLTSGGEQFFGPGTRLTVL.